This T cell receptor beta chain was sequenced during a study of T cells in women clearing cervical HPV infection. Study-wide background: Donors had HPV16-related CIN3 or worse; 2 had invasive cancer. Controls gave blood once infection was undetectable; cases at lesion identification. Study observations and caveats: It is unknown whether associations predate infection; no effector/memory or HPV-specific sorting.

With regard to this clone: Its antigen is not known. The read gets to within 3 residues of the CDR3 end, and the germline J gene fills in the rest.

Average input was about 1,200 ng genomic DNA for immunoSEQ TCR beta CDR3 amplification. This table comes from immunoSEQ multiplex PCR, and its TCRdb copy is limited to in-frame clones, with some not included. The sample's table shows tens of thousands of clones. CDR3 length: 15 amino acids. V lost 5 bases and J 1 base, leaving 13 bases between the germline ends. Germline loops: CDR1 SGHNT, CDR2 YENEEA. This clonotype originated in a woman between 18 and 69 years old with a cervical HPV16 infection that either progressed to CIN3+ or cleared (not recorded which). The sequenced sample consisted of blood buffy coat. The genes are TRBV11-3 and TRBJ2-3, with D possibly being TRBD1 (5 bases). This chain's CDR3 is CASSPGNTGTDTQYF. The DNA read from the CDR3 is TGTGCCAGCAGCCCAGGGAATACGGGCACAGATACG.